This TCR beta chain was documented in a study of blood T cell repertoires in COVID-19. Looking at the study overall: COVID-19 samples collected from the United States, Italy and Spain covered acute and convalescent phases.

Residents of about two dozen US areas, aged roughly 18 to 89 years, made up the participants. Sequencing used immunoSEQ multiplex PCR; TCRdb keeps in-frame clones, though not all of them. Of approximately 200,000 clones in the sample, around 86% were seen once. This CDR3 has 13 amino acids. V lost 6 bases and J lost 2; bases outside the gene matches: 2. Germline CDR1 ENHRY, CDR2 SYGVKD. The sample was PBMCs or T cells enriched from blood (not recorded which). V gene TRBV10-3 combines with J gene TRBJ2-7; 9 nucleotides align to TRBD1. This receptor was taken from a man under 40 in a cohort exposed to, infected with or recovered from COVID-19 (not recorded which). CDR3 nucleotide sequence: TGTGCCATCAGCGGGGACAGGGCCTACGAGCAGTACTTC. Protein sequence: CAISGDRAYEQYF.